A selection of T cell receptor beta chains follows, all from one sample in a study of T cell repertoires in cytomegalovirus infection. TCRdb called the reads again in MiXCR, with one record for every CDR3 protein. The data contain 350,000 to 450,000 distinct CDR3 sequences, less than 20% of them singletons. The sample consisted of PBMCs. The receptor set was obtained from a human donor in good health (CMV status not recorded). Some clones in this sample may be carry-over from other donors' samples. CDR3s include the opening cysteine and the closing phenylalanine or tryptophan. The order of the fields is V gene, J gene, CDR3 protein.

TRBV7-2	TRBJ2-7	CASSATGYYEQYF
TRBV6-1	TRBJ1-5	CASRDQGVGQPQHF
TRBV20-1	TRBJ2-3	CSAGRGTNTDTHYF
TRBV15	TRBJ1-5	CATSRDPGARPQHF
TRBV18	TRBJ1-2	CASSPDSANYGYTF
TRBV4-1	TRBJ1-1	CASSPSTVRDTEAFF
TRBV19	TRBJ1-5	CASSNDRDQPQHF
TRBV3-1	TRBJ1-2	CASSQDGGTGSNGYTF
TRBV14	TRBJ1-1	CASSREDRYTEAFF
TRBV7-2	TRBJ1-1	CASSLVGGEMGTEAFF
TRBV7-2	TRBJ2-1	CASSPRRGSYNEQFF
TRBV4-1	TRBJ1-1	CASSQGWGREAFF
TRBV6-6	TRBJ1-2	CASTSGSPLSGYTF
TRBV5-1	TRBJ2-7	CASSLNSNEQYF
TRBV7-6	TRBJ2-2	CASSEGTGTGKAGELFF
TRBV7-2	TRBJ2-7	CASSFGRGGSYEQYF
TRBV7-2	TRBJ2-1	CASSLVTSGDNEQFF
TRBV28	TRBJ1-1	CASSPRPHQGNTEAFF
TRBV12-3/TRBV12-4	TRBJ1-2	CASRPASWGYTF
TRBV29-1	TRBJ1-5	CSAGRGHNQPQHF
TRBV4-3	TRBJ2-5	CASSQGQETQYF
TRBV2	TRBJ2-3	CASSSRDYLTDTQYF
TRBV28	TRBJ2-1	CASSLGGTYNEQFF
TRBV2	TRBJ1-1	CAVQTGTEAFF
TRBV7-2	TRBJ2-5	CASSSGQTQYF
TRBV10-3	TRBJ1-5	CAISPGGTGDQPQHF
TRBV4-3	TRBJ2-2	CASGQGAGVGELFF
TRBV6-5	TRBJ1-5	CASSYSVDQPQHF
TRBV5-4	TRBJ1-1	CASSLEGFEAFF
TRBV27	TRBJ2-1	CASTGGGGPYNEQFF
TRBV9	TRBJ2-6	CASSAPGIRGANVLTF
TRBV27	TRBJ1-1	CASSPSQGWGVVSHTEAFF
TRBV12-3/TRBV12-4	TRBJ2-7	CASSPSGVNSYEQYF
TRBV28	TRBJ1-5	CASSAPGGWFERNQPQHF
TRBV7-2	TRBJ1-4	CASSLGWGPQKLFF
TRBV4-1	TRBJ1-1	CASSQPVRKDTEAFF
TRBV7-2	TRBJ1-1	CASSAYRSTEAFF
TRBV6-1	TRBJ2-6	CASSEAPWVSGANVLTF
TRBV7-2	TRBJ1-5	CASSLAPPYSNQPQHF
TRBV5-4	TRBJ2-1	CASSLDIAGSHEQFF
TRBV18	TRBJ1-6	CASSPGQGWNSPLHF
TRBV7-2	TRBJ2-3	CASSYSVETDTQYF
TRBV24-1	TRBJ2-1	CATSDRSFREQFF
TRBV5-1	TRBJ2-7	CASSQTPGVLGYEQYF
TRBV14	TRBJ2-1	CASSQDFGNLARNEQFF
TRBV18	TRBJ1-3	CASSPPWWQRGNTIYF
TRBV15	TRBJ1-4	CATSRDAHVGRLFF
TRBV28	TRBJ1-6	CASRTIRTISPLHF